The text below deals with one TCR beta chain. Its antigen is not yet known. Sequenced on an Illumina HiSeq 2000. The TCR beta cDNA libraries were made using 5'RACE template switching, a step that added both a universal primer site and unique molecular identifiers. cDNA synthesis was primed from the TCR beta constant segment and was followed by two successive PCR amplification steps. Per the authors' processing: MIGEC was used to demultiplex reads and group reads by UMI, and MiTCR was used to assemble and quantify clonotypes. Only TCR cDNA sequences supported by at least two reads were kept to exclude erroneous sequences. The tcR package was used for downstream repertoire analysis, and clonotypes were matched between fractions using CDR3 nucleotide sequence together with V segment. Antigen specificity was annotated against VDJdb with VDJmatch, allowing one amino acid substitution in CDR3. TCRdb reprocessed the reads and lists each CDR3 protein sequence as a single entry, with no DNA. These V and J calls originate from TCRdb's pipeline instead of the authors' own analysis. This sample's table has entries for about 450,000 distinct CDR3 sequences. Of the sample, 6% to 8% falls within the top ten clones.

CDR3 length: 13 amino acids, cysteine to phenylalanine. Nucleotide data are not available. CDR1 and CDR2 (DFQATT, SNEGSKA) derive from the germline V gene (reference sequence). This sample was taken from a study of T cells expressing NK-cell markers (dated by TCRdb to the early 2020s). Study-wide context: Three sorted T-cell subsets (CD3+CD56+NKG2C+, CD3+CD56+NKG2C- and CD3+CD56-NKG2C+) from under 10 donors had their TCR beta-chain repertoires profiled. Of the eight sequenced donors, seven were found to be HCMV-seropositive and one was found to be HCMV-seronegative. All eight donors whose samples were sequenced were randomly selected healthy volunteers, three of them men and five women. Illumina HiSeq 2000/2500, MiSeq or NextSeq was used to sequence libraries as 2 x 150 bp reads.

A commercial ELISA kit detecting HCMV-specific IgG in serum was used to determine HCMV serostatus. Peripheral blood mononuclear cells were isolated from blood by Ficoll density gradient centrifugation. General findings and caveats noted by the study authors: In six donors, the dominant CD3+CD56+NKG2C+ clonotypes ranked among the top 10 CD8+ clonotypes, making up about 1.0-7.5% of CD8+ T cells. Those dominant clonotypes were again the most abundant among CD3+CD56-NKG2C+ cells in a handful of donors, at 28.3-60.1%. It remained unclear whether the expanded NKG2C-expressing T cell clones were specific for HCMV antigens.

The sequence joins TRBV20-1 to TRBJ2-5; TCRdb designates TRBD1, a call that cannot be tested without DNA. Material: blood T cells: a sorted CD56 or NKG2C T cell subset, CD4+ or CD8+ T cells, or bulk PBMC T cells (not recorded which). The source of this sequence is a woman between 18 and 70 years old in good health. CDR3 sequence: CSARDQQGETQYF.